The clone carrying this TCR beta chain came up many times. Antigen: not known. This sample was taken from a study of human T cells and chemical hapten exposure. Regarding the study as a whole: Having alopecia, the donors may differ immunologically from healthy people.

As to time point: patch test 1, 2 weeks after DPC sensitization. Treatment defined: therapeutic diphenylcyclopropenone sensitization with weekly scalp DPC. TCRdb re-derived calls from the RACE reads in MiXCR, one entry per CDR3 protein. Of fewer than 150,000 distinct CDR3 sequences in the sample, approximately 13% were seen once. V shed 5 bases, J shed 11 bases, and the junction held 16 bases outside the gene matches. The CDR3 spans 17 residues. Germline CDR1 MNHNS, CDR2 SASEGT. The starting material was whole blood, obtained in connection with sensitization to the hapten diphenylcyclopropenone (DPC). V is TRBV6-1 and J is TRBJ1-6, with 9 positions matching TRBD1. The TCR sequence derives from a man between 18 and 29 years old with alopecia areata. Some clones in this sample may be carry-over from other donors' samples. The CDR3 is CASSRFRDRAAYPPLHF. The CDR3 nucleotides are TGTGCCAGCAGTCGTTTCCGGGACAGGGCCGCCTATCCACCCCTCCACTTT.